Below are 23 T cell receptor beta chains sequenced from a single sample in a study of blood T cells in healthy people across ages. With a J-beta primer mix and a sample-barcoded 5' primer, a second PCR ran roughly 6 to 11 cycles. From the 5' RACE reads, TCRdb called clonotypes with MiXCR, one entry per CDR3 protein. This sample yields roughly 1,500,000 distinct CDR3 sequences, of which approximately 38% are seen a single time; 7% to 9.5% belongs to the top ten. Sequenced sample: blood. These receptors were taken from a young woman in good health.

In this sample, this clonotype turned up once. The chain joins TRBV10-3 to TRBJ1-2, with D possibly matching TRBD1 (5 bases). The CDR3 runs to 13 residues. CDR1 is ENHRY, CDR2 SYGVKD, per germline. V lost 0 bases and J lost 6, with 8 bases in between. CDR3 amino acids: CAISESGQDGYTF. CDR3 coding DNA: TGTGCCATCAGTGAGTCGGGGCAGGATGGCTACACCTTC.

This clonotype was observed once. At one end the junction does not follow the germline gene, possibly because of a read error. V usage is TRBV7-7 and J usage is TRBJ2-1, with 9 bases matching TRBD2. The CDR3 covers 15 residues. Germline V gene data show CDR1 as SSHAT and CDR2 as FNYEAQ (reference sequence). CDR3 DNA: TGTACCAGCAGTCCTGGGCTAGCGGGATTCGATGAGCAGTTCTTC. The encoded protein is CTSSPGLAGFDEQFF.

As for this clonotype: A junction boundary mismatches the germline segment, possibly from a read error. This chain joins TRBV5-1 and TRBJ1-1; TRBD1 might be the D (5 bases). The CDR3 has 13 residues. Germline lookup yields CDR1 SGHRS and CDR2 YFSETQ. CDR3 sequence: CASSLGQTPEAFF. CDR3 DNA sequence: TGTGCCAGCAGCTTGGGGCAGACTCCTGAAGCTTTCTTT.

This clonotype was detected only a few times. The rearrangement joins TRBV15 to TRBJ2-1, with 9 nucleotides matching TRBD2. Germline lookup yields CDR1 LNHNV and CDR2 YYDKDF (reference sequence). This CDR3 region has 17 residues. V shed 0 bases and J 4 bases; nucleotides not matched to a gene: 7. CDR3 nucleotide sequence: TGTGCCACCAGCAGAGATCTGGTAGCGGGGGCTTACAATGAGCAGTTCTTC. As protein: CATSRDLVAGAYNEQFF.

This clonotype was counted between two and nine times. The chain recombines TRBV15 with TRBJ2-7; no clear D gene. The V gene's germline CDR1 is LNHNV and CDR2 YYDKDF (reference sequence). Trimming cost V 3 bases and J 0 bases, with 15 bases left between them. The CDR3 spans 16 residues. The CDR3 DNA sequence: TGTGCCACCAGCAGGACCTCGGACCGTCTCTCCTACGAGCAGTACTTC. This codes for CATSRTSDRLSYEQYF.

This clonotype was seen a handful of times. The chain joins TRBV12-3 or TRBV12-4 to TRBJ1-4; 8 nucleotides agree with TRBD1. The CDR3 runs to 15 residues. The V and J ends lost 3 bases and 7 bases, in that order; junction bases with no gene match: 7. The CDR3 coding sequence is TGTGCCAGCAGTTTTCGACAGGGGAAGGCTGAAAAACTGTTTTTT. It specifies CASSFRQGKAEKLFF.

The chain carries TRBV4-1 and TRBJ2-2; no firm D call. With 0 bases removed from V and 4 bases from J, the gap between germline ends came to 6 bases. Germline V gives CDR1 MGHRA, CDR2 YSYEKL. The CDR3 extends over 14 amino acids. The CDR3 nucleotides are TGCGCCAGCAGCCAAGATGCTGCCACCGGGGAGCTGTTTTTT. Protein sequence: CASSQDAATGELFF.

This clonotype was detected a few times. V and J are TRBV7-2 and TRBJ1-2, with 7 nucleotides matching TRBD1. V trimming: 5 bases; J trimming: 2 bases; junction bases outside the gene matches: 5. The CDR3 runs to 14 residues. The germline CDR1 and CDR2 sequences are SGHTA and FQGNSA. CDR3 in DNA: TGTGCCAGCAGCCGACAGGGAATCAACTATGGCTACACCTTC. Its translation: CASSRQGINYGYTF. The whole variable domain, filled in from reference TRBV7-2 and TRBJ1-2, reads GAGVSQSPSNKVTEKGKDVELRCDPISGHTALYWYRQSLGQGLEFLIYFQGNSAPDKSGLPSDRFSAERTGGSVSTLTIQRTQQEDSAVYLCASSRQGINYGYTFGSGTRLTVV.

This clonotype came up a few times. V usage is TRBV20-1 and J usage is TRBJ2-7; 8 bases are shared with TRBD1. Losses at the gene ends were 6 bases for V and 3 bases for J; bases not matched to a gene: 16. Germline lookup yields CDR1 DFQATT and CDR2 SNEGSKA (reference sequence). The CDR3 is made up of 16 amino acids. This chain's CDR3 is CSATGGFPGTNYEQYF. DNA of the CDR3: TGCAGTGCCACAGGGGGTTTTCCTGGAACAAACTACGAGCAGTACTTC.

This clonotype has more than one count but fewer than ten. CDR3 sequence: CASSSRTHYEQYF. CDR3 coding DNA: TGTGCCAGCAGTAGCCGGACTCATTACGAGCAGTACTTC. The chain carries TRBV27 and TRBJ2-7; D may be TRBD2 (5 bases). With 5 bases removed from V and 4 bases from J, the gap between germline ends came to 12 bases. CDR1 MNHEY and CDR2 SMNVEV come from the germline V gene (reference sequence). This CDR3 spans 13 amino acids.

The rearrangement uses TRBV7-9 and TRBJ1-2; 9 nucleotides line up with TRBD1. Germline V gene lookup returns CDR1 SEHNR and CDR2 FQNEAQ (reference sequence). This CDR3 spans 17 amino acids. Trimming took 5 bases from V and 3 from J; bases not matched to a gene: 13. This chain's CDR3 is CASSARTGVVRYYGYTF. The CDR3 DNA reads as TGTGCCAGCAGCGCTCGGACAGGGGTCGTTCGTTACTATGGCTACACCTTC.

This clonotype was recorded a few times. The chain joins TRBV4-1 to TRBJ2-2; no clear D gene. In germline, CDR1 is MGHRA, CDR2 YSYEKL. The germline V and J ends were trimmed by 2 bases and 7 bases, with 17 bases remaining between them. The CDR3 length is 16 residues. CDR3 bases: TGCGCCAGCAGCCAATATAGGGTTGCAGCTAACGGGGAGCTGTTTTTT. Encoded protein: CASSQYRVAANGELFF.

This chain joins TRBV12-3 or TRBV12-4 and TRBJ2-3; no clear D. Trimming pared 4 bases from V and 3 bases from J, leaving 11 bases between. This CDR3 contains 14 residues. The CDR3 nucleotides read TGTGCCAGCAGTTGGGGTAGCAATACAGATACGCAGTATTTT. Protein product: CASSWGSNTDTQYF.

In its sample, this clonotype was seen many times. The chain recombines TRBV7-8 with TRBJ1-2, with D possibly being TRBD1 (6 bases). Per germline, CDR1 SGHVS and CDR2 FQNEAQ. The CDR3 totals 14 residues. The V end lost 2 bases, the J end lost 4 bases, and 11 bases lay between the germline ends. CDR3 coding DNA: TGTGCCAGCAGCTTAACGGCAGGGGTCTATGGCTACACCTTC. This encodes CASSLTAGVYGYTF. The variable domain in full, with the rest retrieved from reference TRBV7-8 and TRBJ1-2, is GAGVSQSPRYKVAKRGQDVALRCDPISGHVSLFWYQQALGQGPEFLTYFQNEAQLDKSGLPSDRFFAERPEGSVSTLKIQRTQQEDSAVYLCASSLTAGVYGYTFGSGTRLTVV.

The V call is TRBV10-3, the J call TRBJ1-1; D gene uncertain. CDR1 and CDR2 from the germline V gene are ENHRY and SYGVKD. V dropped 2 bases and J dropped 0 bases, with 16 bases sitting between them. The CDR3 has 17 amino acids. CDR3 residues: CAISEKFLNSMNTEAFF. The DNA for the CDR3 is TGTGCCATCAGTGAGAAATTTCTAAACAGCATGAACACTGAAGCTTTCTTT.

This chain joins TRBV5-5 and TRBJ2-7, with D perhaps TRBD1 (7 bases). V dropped 4 bases and J dropped 4 bases, with 27 bases sitting between them. The germline CDR1 and CDR2 sequences are SGHKS and YYEKEE (reference sequence). This CDR3 is built from 18 residues. Written as DNA, the CDR3 is TGTGCCAGCAGCCTAATGAGAGCGGACAGGAGGGTCGGATACGAGCAGTACTTC. Its translation: CASSLMRADRRVGYEQYF. Filled out from reference TRBV5-5 and TRBJ2-7, the complete variable domain reads DAGVTQSPTHLIKTRGQQVTLRCSPISGHKSVSWYQQVLGQGPQFIFQYYEKEERGRGNFPDRFSARQFPNYSSELNVNALLLGDSALYLCASSLMRADRRVGYEQYFGPGTRLTVT.

The sample holds a few counts of this clonotype. V gene TRBV3-1 combines with J gene TRBJ2-1; 9 bases fit TRBD2. The CDR3 runs 18 residues. Germline-derived CDR1 and CDR2 are LGHDT and YNNKEL (reference sequence). Losses at the gene ends were 2 bases for V and 2 bases for J; bases not matched to a gene: 10. The chain's CDR3 is CASSQHSTAGGAYNEQFF. The CDR3 DNA reads TGTGCCAGCAGCCAACATTCCACAGCGGGGGGCGCCTACAATGAGCAGTTCTTC.

The chain is built from TRBV20-1 and TRBJ1-1; D is unresolved. Germline CDR1 and CDR2: DFQATT and SNEGSKA (reference sequence). The V end lost 3 bases, the J end lost 0 bases, and 5 bases lay between the germline ends. There are 12 residues in the CDR3. The CDR3 DNA sequence: TGCAGTGCTAGTTGGATGAACACTGAAGCTTTCTTT. Protein sequence: CSASWMNTEAFF.

The V and J genes are TRBV15 and TRBJ2-5; the D gene is possibly TRBD2 (5 bases). The CDR3 has 16 residues. Germline-derived CDR1 and CDR2 are LNHNV and YYDKDF (reference sequence). Trimming stripped 2 bases from V and 5 bases from J, with 18 bases between. Here the CDR3 reads CATSRRIGEIGETQYF. The CDR3 DNA reads TGTGCCACCAGCAGACGTATCGGGGAGATAGGCGAGACCCAGTACTTC.

V usage is TRBV6-1 and J usage is TRBJ1-5; D is uncertain. From germline, CDR1 is MNHNS and CDR2 SASEGT. The V gene lost 6 bases and the J gene lost 8 bases, with 11 bases spanning the gap. The CDR3 loop spans 12 amino acids. CDR3 sequence (DNA): TGTGCCAGCAGGCGAGGTCAGGAGCCCCAGCATTTT. Translating gives CASRRGQEPQHF.

The chain joins TRBV30 to TRBJ2-5; D is unresolved. Germline-derived CDR1 and CDR2 are GTSNPN and SVGIG (reference sequence). The CDR3 length is 14 residues. V lost 4 bases to trimming and J lost 5 bases, with 17 bases between them. The CDR3 nucleotides are TGTGCCTGGACGGGTGCGCAGCCCTGGGAGACCCAGTACTTC. Protein sequence: CAWTGAQPWETQYF.

The table lists this clonotype with a few counts. The chain carries TRBV7-2 and TRBJ2-5; maybe TRBD1 (6 bases). Per the germline V gene, CDR1 is SGHTA and CDR2 is FQGNSA. V lost 4 bases and J lost 5, with 14 bases in between. CDR3 length: 14 residues. The CDR3 nucleotides read TGTGCCAGCAGCTCCCAAACAGGGCGGGAGACCCAGTACTTC. The encoded protein is CASSSQTGRETQYF.

The DNA of the CDR3 is TGTGCCAGCAGCACCGGTGGGGACAGCCACTATCAGCCCCAGCATTTT. Residues: CASSTGGDSHYQPQHF. The V call is TRBV7-2, the J call TRBJ1-5; 7 bases match TRBD1. The germline V gene has CDR1 SGHTA and CDR2 FQGNSA. After removal of 5 bases from V and 5 bases from J, the junction contained 12 bases not matched to a gene. This CDR3 contains 16 residues.